This is a list of T cell receptor beta chains from one sample in a study of blood T cell repertoires in COVID-19. The table came from immunoSEQ multiplex PCR; TCRdb's copy has only in-frame clones and leaves some out. In the table there are about 120,000 clones, 80% to 90% of which are singletons. Material for sequencing was peripheral blood. The origin of the receptors is a woman between 65 and 79 years old with acute or convalescent COVID-19. CDR3s include the opening cysteine and the closing phenylalanine or tryptophan. Fields, in order: V gene, CDR3 protein.

TRBV4-1 | CASSQLTSLAVRDGYTF
TRBV12-3/TRBV12-4 | CASVGQNNEKLFF
TRBV7-2 | CASSFPSGPSYEQYF
TRBV5-6 | CASSRTGGKNIQYF
TRBV11-3 | CASSFGGSSYNSPLHF
TRBV5-5 | CASSLGTGGYYGYTF
TRBV2 | CASSAGTGGPYNSPLHF
TRBV7-9 | CASSDQPGEKLFF
TRBV5-1 | CASSFWTSYNEQFF
TRBV5-5 | CASSTGGNYGYTF
TRBV24-1 | CATSEGGTGPNQPQHF
TRBV29-1 | CSVASGSGNTIYF
TRBV3-1/TRBV3-2 | CASSPLAGSYNEQFF
TRBV19 | CASSVAGKNTGELFF
TRBV3-1/TRBV3-2 | CASSQDWRGGHEQFF
TRBV4-1 | CASSQVVAGASNEQFF
TRBV7-3 | CASSLLGRDTQYF
TRBV12-3/TRBV12-4 | CASSGVVQTQYF
TRBV24-1 | CATSDRTSGGGKETQYF